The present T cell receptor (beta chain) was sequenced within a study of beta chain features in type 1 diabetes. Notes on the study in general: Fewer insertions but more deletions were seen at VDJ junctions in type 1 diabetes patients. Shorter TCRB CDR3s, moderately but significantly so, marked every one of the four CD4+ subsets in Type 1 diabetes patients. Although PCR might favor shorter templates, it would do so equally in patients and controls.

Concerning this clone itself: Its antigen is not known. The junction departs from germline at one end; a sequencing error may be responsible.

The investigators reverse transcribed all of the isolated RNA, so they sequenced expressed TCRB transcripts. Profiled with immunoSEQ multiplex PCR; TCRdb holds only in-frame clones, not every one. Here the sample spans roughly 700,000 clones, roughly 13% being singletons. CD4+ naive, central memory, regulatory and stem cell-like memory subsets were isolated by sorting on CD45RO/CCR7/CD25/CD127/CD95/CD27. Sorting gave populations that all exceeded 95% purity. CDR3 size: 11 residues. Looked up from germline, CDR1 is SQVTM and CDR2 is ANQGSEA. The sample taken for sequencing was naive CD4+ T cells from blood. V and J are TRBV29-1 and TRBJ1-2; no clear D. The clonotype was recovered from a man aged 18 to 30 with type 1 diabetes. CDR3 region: CSAEEGYGYTF. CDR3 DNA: TGCAGCGCTGAAGAGGGATATGGCTACACCTTC.